This note documents a single T cell receptor beta chain sequence. It lacks a known antigen. No quality values exist for individual bases; no much larger clone is one base distant. The source of the sample is a study of a mutant IDH1 vaccine in newly diagnosed glioma (dated by TCRdb to the early 2020s). About the investigation overall: Vaccination was initiated 4-6 weeks after radiotherapy alone, or concurrently with temozolomide cycles in the chemotherapy-containing groups. Of the roughly 31 treated patients, approximately 62% were male and about 40% were female, and the mean age was approximately 40 years. Before enrollment, patients had received standard therapy of radiotherapy alone, temozolomide alone, or radiochemotherapy with temozolomide; most received the combination. The week-35 safety follow-up took place at visit V12, and the week-47 end of study took place at visit V13. Peripheral blood was drawn at six visits: V03 (baseline), V05, V07, V10, V12 and V13. For exploratory analyses, about 25 treated patients had longitudinal TCRB deep sequencing done wherever samples were available. Study-wide findings and limitations: Changes in the top peripheral T cell clonotypes picked up by TCRB sequencing did not appear to be linked to pseudoprogression. Vaccine-induced immune responses across multiple MHC alleles were detected in over 80% of patients. Selection of PBMC samples for TCRB deep sequencing was based on availability. According to the authors, sample limitations meant that analyses of patient blood samples could not be reproduced.

In the germline V gene, CDR1 corresponds to SGHAT and CDR2 to FQNNGV. From the cysteine up to the phenylalanine, the CDR3 has a length of 14 residues. Of the read, only the CDR3 DNA is kept; its 42 bases are in frame from base 1. The V end loses 2 bases and the J end loses 2 bases, and a stretch of 10 bases separates them. Explained via the paper, the time point label denotes: week 35, safety follow-up. A 20-mer mutant IDH1 peptide at 300 micrograms in Montanide made up each vaccine dose, which was injected subcutaneously together with topical imiquimod. Patients received eight vaccinations in weeks 1, 3, 5, 7, 11, 15, 19 and 23, corresponding to visits V03 through V10. Newly diagnosed WHO grade 3 or 4 IDH1-mutant astrocytomas showing loss of nuclear ATRX were present in the donors. The samples were drawn from NOA16, a multicentre, single-arm, open-label phase I trial in Germany that tested a mutant IDH1 peptide vaccine in humans for the first time. Genomic DNA for TCRB sequencing was extracted from EDTA blood using the DNeasy Blood and Tissue Kit.

Libraries were constructed by the immunoSEQ multiplex PCR assay. Following the manufacturer's protocol, the hsTCRB Kit was used to amplify rearranged TCR beta chain sequences. TCRB libraries were sequenced on an Illumina MiSeq. For the original study's pipeline: The kit vendor's proprietary platform handled demultiplexing, trimming and gene mapping. TCRdb retrieved this table from immuneACCESS and kept in-frame rearrangements only. Not all clones are present; in checked studies, unresolved V genes account for under half, and no reason is known for the remainder. V, J and clone size were drawn from that table, and D and trimming were deduced from the DNA. Recorded for this sample are tens of thousands of clones; roughly 86% of them occurred a single time. The ten largest clones add up to 2% to 2.5% of the sample.

The sequencing here drew on PBMCs, taken from a glioma patient whose treatment included an IDH1 peptide vaccine. The chain is assembled from TRBV11-2 and TRBJ2-7; the D gene assignment is ambiguous. This receptor was obtained from a young man with glioma. CDR3 reads: CASSLRPAAYEQYF. The DNA sequence is given as TGTGCCAGCAGCTTACGCCCGGCGGCCTACGAGCAGTACTTC. When the CDR3 is completed using the reference TRBV11-2 and TRBJ2-7 genes on either side, the full variable domain is EAGVAQSPRYKIIEKRQSVAFWCNPISGHATLYWYQQILGQGPKLLIQFQNNGVVDDSQLPKDRFSAERLKGVDSTLKIQPAKLEDSAVYLCASSLRPAAYEQYFGPGTRLTVT.